The entry below describes one T cell receptor (beta chain). As yet, its antigen is unknown. The data were obtained in a study of T cells in Graves' hyperthyroidism and ophthalmopathy. On the study more broadly: Peripheral blood sampling occurred at initial diagnosis, before any treatment.

RNA transcripts were the template for amplifying TCR beta CDR3 regions. With the HTBI primer set, the TCR CDR3 went through a first round of RT-PCR. TCRdb re-called the multiplex PCR reads with MiXCR, one entry per CDR3 protein. Of about 370,000 distinct CDR3 sequences listed, about 16% are singletons. General study findings and limits: In validation, the model predicted ophthalmopathy. These predictions came a median roughly six months before onset.

The CDR3 is 15 residues long. After removal of 6 bases from V and 9 bases from J, the junction contained 11 bases not matched to a gene. This TCR was recovered from an older woman with Graves' ophthalmopathy. The specimen sequenced was blood. The genes are TRBV12-3 or TRBV12-4 and TRBJ1-6; 7 bases are a match to TRBD1. The CDR3 region is CASRASQGRGSPLHF. The CDR3 DNA reads as TGTGCCAGCAGGGCATCACAGGGGCGGGGTTCACCCCTCCACTTT.